A single sample is the source of the 18 T cell receptor beta chains below, sequenced in a study of cytomegalovirus exposure and HLA in healthy donors. TCRdb's copy holds only in-frame clones and misses some; the assay was immunoSEQ multiplex PCR. The sample lists under 250,000 clones; roughly 85% were seen once. Sequenced material: PBMCs. The receptors were sampled from a woman between 18 and 29 years old in good health and CMV-seronegative.

The chain joins TRBV7-6 to TRBJ2-7; 15 bases agree with TRBD2. Germline lookup yields CDR1 SGHVS and CDR2 FNYEAQ. V shed 7 bases and J 6 bases; nucleotides not matched to a gene: 16. The CDR3 covers 18 residues. The CDR3 spells CASIEGTSGRIPLAEQYF. In DNA, the CDR3 is TGTGCCAGCATCGAGGGGACTAGCGGGAGGATACCTCTGGCCGAGCAGTACTTC. Complete variable domain (other parts from reference TRBV7-6 and TRBJ2-7): GAGVSQSPRYKVTKRGQDVALRCDPISGHVSLYWYRQALGQGPEFLTYFNYEAQQDKSGLPNDRFSAERPEGSISTLTIQRTEQRDSAMYRCASIEGTSGRIPLAEQYFGPGTRLTVT.

Here the CDR3 DNA reads TGTGCCACCAGCAGAGATCAATTGGCCAGGAACACTGAAGCTTTCTTT. Amino acid sequence: CATSRDQLARNTEAFF. J is TRBJ1-1 and V is TRBV15; D gene unclear. The length of the CDR3 is 16 residues. V lost 0 bases to trimming and J lost 1 base, with 12 bases between them. Looked up from germline, CDR1 is LNHNV and CDR2 is YYDKDF (reference sequence).

Notes on this clone: Other DNA sequences in this specimen translate into the identical CDR3. J is TRBJ1-4 and V is TRBV6-1; D gene uncertain. CDR3 length: 15 amino acids. Germline loops: CDR1 MNHNS, CDR2 SASEGT. Trimming left V 1 base short and J 2 bases short, with 8 bases between. CDR3 DNA: TGTGCCAGCAGTGAAGTTCGAGCTACTAATGAAAAACTGTTTTTT. This encodes CASSEVRATNEKLFF.

The V gene is TRBV28, the J gene TRBJ2-1, with TRBD2 identical over 13 bases. Germline CDR1 and CDR2: MDHEN and SYDVKM. This CDR3 is built from 17 residues. With V trimmed by 5 bases and J by 7 bases, 11 bases remained unmatched. The DNA of the CDR3 is TGTGCCAGCAGTCCCGGGACTAGCGGGGCCTTGCGGAATGAGCAGTTCTTC. It specifies CASSPGTSGALRNEQFF.

The chain employs TRBV5-1 and TRBJ1-1, with 7 bases fitting TRBD1. The CDR3 is 14 amino acids. Germline V gene lookup returns CDR1 SGHRS and CDR2 YFSETQ. The V gene end was trimmed by 5 bases and the J gene end by 3 bases; junction bases not matched to a gene: 7. The CDR3 DNA follows: TGCGCCAGCAGGCGTACTACAGGGGACACTGAAGCTTTCTTT. As protein: CASRRTTGDTEAFF.

The chain uses TRBV2 and TRBJ1-1, with unresolved D. Germline V lookup: CDR1 SNHLY, CDR2 FYNNEI. Trimming stripped 4 bases from V and 1 base from J, with 13 bases between. The CDR3 runs 15 residues. The CDR3 DNA reads as TGTGCCAGCAGTGTCAGTCTACCCTCGAACACTGAAGCTTTCTTT. Its translation is CASSVSLPSNTEAFF.

V and J are TRBV2 and TRBJ2-3; 9 bases fit TRBD1. V lost 6 bases to trimming and J lost 6 bases; unmatched junction nucleotides: 13. The germline CDR1 and CDR2 sequences are SNHLY and FYNNEI. The length of the CDR3 is 16 residues. The CDR3 nucleotides are TGTGCCAGCAGCCCGCCGGACAGGGGAAAAGAGGATACGCAGTATTTT. This gives the protein CASSPPDRGKEDTQYF.

V is TRBV27 and J is TRBJ1-5; D is possibly TRBD1 (6 bases). Looked up from germline, CDR1 is MNHEY and CDR2 is SMNVEV (reference sequence). The CDR3 covers 14 residues. Between the trimmed V and J ends, which lost 6 bases and 2 bases, there was a span of 11 bases. Written as DNA, the CDR3 is TGTGCCAGCAGCCGGACAGTTGGCAATCAGCCCCAGCATTTT. Encoded protein: CASSRTVGNQPQHF.

This rearrangement joins TRBV6-5 to TRBJ2-1; 10 nucleotides match TRBD2. Germline CDR1 MNHEY, CDR2 SVGAGI. V lost 3 bases, J lost 1 base, and 3 bases stayed unmatched. CDR3 length equals 16 residues. DNA for the CDR3: TGTGCCAGCAGTTATACTAGCGGGATGTCCTACAATGAGCAGTTCTTC. This encodes CASSYTSGMSYNEQFF.

This clone occurred once. The J gene is TRBJ2-3, the V gene TRBV7-3, with D possibly TRBD2 on 7 matching bases. CDR3 length equals 15 residues. V was pared by 4 bases and J by 3 bases, with 14 bases between. In germline, CDR1 is SGHTA, CDR2 FQGTGA. The CDR3 region is CASSSGGGLTDTQYF. The CDR3 nucleotides are TGTGCCAGCAGCTCGGGGGGCGGACTTACAGATACGCAGTATTTT.

The rearrangement joins TRBV27 to TRBJ2-1, with 8 bases lining up with TRBD1. Germline lookup yields CDR1 MNHEY and CDR2 SMNVEV (reference sequence). This CDR3 spans 14 amino acids. With V trimmed by 8 bases and J by 4 bases, 7 bases remained unmatched. CDR3 coding DNA: TGTGCCAGCTGTGGACAGGGCCTTTACAATGAGCAGTTCTTC. As protein: CASCGQGLYNEQFF.

The chain uses TRBV11-2 and TRBJ1-2; 11 positions agree with TRBD1. V lost 0 bases and J lost 12; bases outside the gene matches: 9. Germline V gene sequence: CDR1 SGHAT, CDR2 FQNNGV. The CDR3 is 15 residues long. The CDR3 nucleotides read TGTGCCAGCAGCTTAGACGTTTGGGACAGGGGGACGAACACCTTC. Its protein is CASSLDVWDRGTNTF.

The chain joins TRBV29-1 to TRBJ1-1; 9 nucleotides align to TRBD1. This CDR3 has 11 residues. In germline, CDR1 is SQVTM, CDR2 ANQGSEA. Trimming at V came to 7 bases and at J to 9 bases, leaving 6 bases not matched to a gene. CDR3 residues: CSGYRGQQAFF. In DNA, the CDR3 is TGCAGCGGATACAGGGGGCAACAAGCTTTCTTT. Complete variable domain (other parts from reference TRBV29-1 and TRBJ1-1): SAVISQKPSRDICQRGTSLTIQCQVDSQVTMMFWYRQQPGQSLTLIATANQGSEATYESGFVIDKFPISRPNLTFSTLTVSNMSPEDSSIYLCSGYRGQQAFFGQGTRLTVV.

This clone appeared many times. The CDR3 loop reads CASSHLQGTDPPLHF. For the CDR3, the DNA is TGTGCCAGCAGCCATCTCCAGGGGACGGATCCACCCCTCCACTTT. The chain links TRBV11-2 to TRBJ1-6, with D perhaps TRBD1 (6 bases). Germline V gene lookup returns CDR1 SGHAT and CDR2 FQNNGV. The CDR3 covers 15 residues. The V end lost 5 bases, the J end lost 11 bases, and 19 bases lay between the germline ends.

The rearrangement uses TRBV30 and TRBJ1-3; TRBD1 is a possible D gene (5 bases). Deletions cut 7 bases from V and 3 bases from J, with 13 bases between. The CDR3 runs to 13 residues. The germline V gene encodes CDR1 GTSNPN and CDR2 SVGIG (reference sequence). CDR3 DNA: TGTGCCTCAGGGAGGGCGAGTGGAAACACCATATATTTT. Its translation: CASGRASGNTIYF.

This clone was observed a few times. In DNA form, the CDR3 reads TGTGCCAGCAGTTCCCGTCGGGGCTATAGCAATCAGCCCCAGCATTTT. Translated, it gives CASSSRRGYSNQPQHF. The V and J genes are TRBV28 and TRBJ1-5; possibly TRBD1 for D (5 bases). The V end was cut by 4 bases, the J end by 0 bases, with 13 bases between. Germline lookup yields CDR1 MDHEN and CDR2 SYDVKM. The CDR3 consists of 16 residues. Full variable domain (outside the CDR3, taken from reference TRBV28 and TRBJ1-5): DVKVTQSSRYLVKRTGEKVFLECVQDMDHENMFWYRQDPGLGLRLIYFSYDVKMKEKGDIPEGYSVSREKKERFSLILESASTNQTSMYLCASSSRRGYSNQPQHFGDGTRLSIL.

This clone appeared many times. The chain carries TRBV18 and TRBJ1-2, with TRBD1 matching 7 bases. The CDR3 sequence is 16 residues long. With 5 bases clipped from V and 4 bases from J, the junction kept 13 bases outside the gene matches. Germline V gives CDR1 KGHSH, CDR2 LQKENI. CDR3 amino acids: CASSSTINRGSYGYTF. The CDR3 coding sequence is TGTGCCAGCTCATCCACAATTAACAGGGGTAGCTATGGCTACACCTTC.

This clone was seen a few times. The gene calls are TRBV7-6 and TRBJ2-7; D unresolved. Germline V CDR1 and CDR2: SGHVS, FNYEAQ. Trimming left V 5 bases short and J 7 bases short, with 18 bases between. The CDR3 runs 14 residues. For the CDR3, the DNA is TGTGCCAGCAGCCCGTCCGGATTACCCGGGGAGCAGTACTTC. Translation: CASSPSGLPGEQYF.